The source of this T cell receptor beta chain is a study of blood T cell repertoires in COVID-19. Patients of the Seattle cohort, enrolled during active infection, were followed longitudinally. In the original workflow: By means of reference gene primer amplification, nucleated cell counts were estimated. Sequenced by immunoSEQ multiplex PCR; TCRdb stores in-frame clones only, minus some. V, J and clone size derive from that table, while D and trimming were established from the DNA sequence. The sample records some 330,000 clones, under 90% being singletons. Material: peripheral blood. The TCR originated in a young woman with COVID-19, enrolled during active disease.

The CDR3 reads CSVSAVGDSNYGYTF. CDR3 DNA sequence: TGCAGCGTATCCGCGGTAGGGGACAGTAACTATGGCTACACCTTC. The V and J genes are TRBV29-1 and TRBJ1-2; 7 nucleotides agree with TRBD1. V dropped 6 bases and J dropped 1; count of bases not matched to a gene: 11. The CDR3 length is 15 residues. The germline gives CDR1 SQVTM, CDR2 ANQGSEA.